Listed here are 26 T cell receptor beta chains from one sample, sequenced in a study of blood T cell repertoires in COVID-19 (dated by TCRdb to 2020 to 2022). The library was produced with the immunoSEQ multiplex PCR assay. TCRdb carries this immuneACCESS record with in-frame sequences only. Its versions omit some clonotypes, under half of them owing to an unresolved V gene in the studies checked, with the rest unexplained. Across this sample there are some 530,000 clones, with roughly 85% seen only once. 3% to 4% of the sample is taken by the ten largest. The sequencing input was peripheral blood. The receptors here all came from a human donor in a cohort sampled during active COVID-19.

This clone was seen only a few times. In DNA form, the CDR3 reads TGCGCCAGCAGCTCCCTTCCCGGTACAGTGAATGAAAAACTGTTTTTT. Protein: CASSSLPGTVNEKLFF. The chain joins TRBV5-1 to TRBJ1-4, with unresolved D. The CDR3 is 16 residues long. V was cut by 3 bases and J by 5 bases, with 17 bases left in between. Per germline, CDR1 SGHRS and CDR2 YFSETQ.

The chain uses TRBV5-8 and TRBJ2-5; 11 nucleotides match TRBD1. Germline loops: CDR1 SGHTS, CDR2 YDEGEE. This CDR3 contains 14 residues. Trimming cost V 4 bases and J 5 bases; bases outside gene matches: 4. CDR3 sequence (DNA): TGTGCCAGCAGCAGGGACAGGGGGTGGGAGACCCAGTACTTC. Residues: CASSRDRGWETQYF.

The chain recombines TRBV3-1 (or the pseudogene TRBV3-2) with TRBJ2-1; 13 bases agree with TRBD2. This CDR3 is built from 15 residues. The junction had 5 bases not matched to a gene; V was cut back by 2 bases and J by 10 bases. Germline V gives CDR1 LGHDT, CDR2 YNNKEL (reference sequence). The CDR3 sequence is CASSQLGLAGNEQFF. The DNA of the CDR3 is TGTGCCAGCAGCCAACTGGGACTAGCGGGAAACGAGCAGTTCTTC.

The chain has TRBV7-2 and TRBJ2-7; TRBD1 is a possible D gene (6 bases). The CDR3 runs to 16 residues. V lost 2 bases and J lost 1, with 15 bases in between. The V gene's germline CDR1 is SGHTA and CDR2 FQGNSA. CDR3 in DNA: TGTGCCAGCAGCTTATCAGGTACAGGGAATTCCTACGAGCAGTACTTC. Amino acid sequence: CASSLSGTGNSYEQYF. Full variable domain (rest looked up from reference TRBV7-2 and TRBJ2-7): GAGVSQSPSNKVTEKGKDVELRCDPISGHTALYWYRQSLGQGLEFLIYFQGNSAPDKSGLPSDRFSAERTGGSVSTLTIQRTQQEDSAVYLCASSLSGTGNSYEQYFGPGTRLTVT.

This sequence joins TRBV7-6 and TRBJ1-3; D uncertain. CDR3 length equals 14 residues. V was cut by 1 base and J by 0 bases, with 4 bases left in between. From germline, CDR1 is SGHVS and CDR2 FNYEAQ. CDR3 protein: CASSLGSSGNTIYF. In DNA form, the CDR3 reads TGTGCCAGCAGCTTAGGGAGCTCTGGAAACACCATATATTTT.

V usage is TRBV7-9 and J usage is TRBJ2-2; the D gene is possibly TRBD1 (5 bases). This CDR3 is 15 amino acids long. V was pared by 7 bases and J by 0 bases, with 12 bases between. Per germline, CDR1 SEHNR and CDR2 FQNEAQ (reference sequence). This CDR3 is CASTIDSPNTGELFF. In DNA, the CDR3 is TGTGCCAGCACCATCGACAGTCCGAACACCGGGGAGCTGTTTTTT. The whole variable domain, filled in from reference TRBV7-9 and TRBJ2-2, reads DTGVSQNPRHKITKRGQNVTFRCDPISEHNRLYWYRQTLGQGPEFLTYFQNEAQLEKSRLLSDRFSAERPKGSFSTLEIQRTEQGDSAMYLCASTIDSPNTGELFFGEGSRLTVL.

V usage is TRBV5-6 and J usage is TRBJ1-1; 9 nucleotides agree with TRBD1. The CDR3 runs 13 residues. Per the germline V gene, CDR1 is SGHDT and CDR2 is YYEEEE. With V trimmed by 0 bases and J by 11 bases, 5 bases remained unmatched. The CDR3, as DNA: TGTGCCAGCAGCTTGGACAGGGGGCTTGAGGCTTTCTTT. This sequence encodes CASSLDRGLEAFF.

The J gene is TRBJ2-5, the V gene TRBV18, with 9 bases identical to TRBD1. The CDR3 totals 16 residues. Germline assignment: CDR1 KGHSH and CDR2 LQKENI. The V and J ends lost 4 bases and 1 base, in that order; junction bases with no gene match: 7. The CDR3 bases are TGTGCCAGCTCACTGACGGACAGGGGCATCCAAGAGACCCAGTACTTC. Translated: CASSLTDRGIQETQYF.

The V call is TRBV19, the J call TRBJ2-3; TRBD1 might be the D (6 bases). V shed 8 bases and J shed 5 bases, with 17 bases lying between them. This CDR3 has 14 residues. Germline V gives CDR1 LNHDA, CDR2 SQIVND (reference sequence). The CDR3 loop is CASWTRRGGDTQYF. CDR3 nucleotide sequence: TGTGCCAGTTGGACGCGCAGGGGTGGAGATACGCAGTATTTT.

The chain uses TRBV7-9 and TRBJ1-3, with D perhaps TRBD1 (5 bases). In germline, CDR1 is SEHNR, CDR2 FQNEAQ (reference sequence). The V and J ends lost 5 bases and 4 bases respectively, with 12 bases between them. CDR3 length: 14 amino acids. The CDR3 coding sequence is TGTGCCAGCAGCCTTGGGGCAGAAGGAAACACCATATATTTT. Residues: CASSLGAEGNTIYF.

V gene TRBV7-2 combines with J gene TRBJ2-1, with 11 bases aligning to TRBD2. Germline trimming cut 5 bases from V and 4 bases from J; bases unmatched to any gene: 7. Germline CDR1 is SGHTA and CDR2 is FQGNSA. The length of the CDR3 is 16 residues. CDR3 protein: CASSAAGTSGYNEQFF. CDR3 in DNA: TGTGCCAGCAGCGCGGCCGGGACTAGCGGTTACAATGAGCAGTTCTTC.

The V and J genes are TRBV27 and TRBJ2-7; 13 bases are a match to TRBD2. In germline, CDR1 is MNHEY, CDR2 SMNVEV (reference sequence). Germline trimming cut 3 bases from V and 3 bases from J; bases unmatched to any gene: 11. This CDR3 has 18 amino acids. The CDR3 loop is CASSFKSFRTSGSYEQYF. The CDR3, as DNA: TGTGCCAGCAGTTTTAAAAGTTTTCGGACTAGCGGGAGCTACGAGCAGTACTTC.

This clone was seen only once. V is TRBV6-6 and J is TRBJ1-5; D is perhaps TRBD1 (6 bases). The CDR3 has 14 residues. The ends were cut back, 6 bases at V and 4 bases at J, with 13 bases in the middle. Germline values: CDR1 MNHNY, CDR2 SVGAGI (reference sequence). Here the CDR3 reads CASSPGQRNQPQHF. CDR3 DNA: TGTGCCAGCAGCCCGGGACAACGAAATCAGCCCCAGCATTTT.

The V gene is TRBV20-1, the J gene TRBJ1-1; D is uncertain. Germline V gives CDR1 DFQATT, CDR2 SNEGSKA (reference sequence). CDR3 length: 11 residues. Trimming took off 4 bases at V and 5 bases at J, with 8 bases between the two ends. The CDR3 DNA sequence: TGCAGTGCTACGGGTCCTACTGAAGCTTTCTTT. Protein: CSATGPTEAFF.

J is TRBJ2-1 and V is TRBV12-5, with D possibly being TRBD2 (5 bases). This CDR3 has 16 residues. The germline CDR1 and CDR2 sequences are LGHNT and FRNRAP. V lost 3 bases, J lost 8 bases, and 20 bases lay in between. CDR3 loop: CASGFLIDYFQDEQFF. The DNA of the CDR3 is TGTGCTAGTGGTTTCCTTATCGACTACTTTCAGGATGAGCAGTTCTTC.

CDR3 sequence (DNA): TGTGCCAGCAGTTTATTTGCTAGCGGGGAGACCCAGTACTTC. The encoded protein is CASSLFASGETQYF. The chain recombines TRBV27 with TRBJ2-5; 8 nucleotides match TRBD2. V gave up 1 base and J gave up 5 bases; unmatched junction bases: 3. From germline, CDR1 is MNHEY and CDR2 SMNVEV (reference sequence). This CDR3 is 14 amino acids long.

The chain carries TRBV9 and TRBJ2-6; D not certain. Per germline, CDR1 SGDLS and CDR2 YYNGEE. This CDR3 is 17 amino acids long. The V end was cut by 4 bases, the J end by 3 bases, with 17 bases between. CDR3: CASSKSGWASGANVLTF. CDR3 sequence (DNA): TGTGCCAGCAGCAAAAGTGGGTGGGCCAGTGGGGCCAACGTCCTGACTTTC.

The chain carries TRBV18 and TRBJ2-1; 8 positions match TRBD1. This CDR3 has 15 residues. Trimming took 6 bases from V and 6 from J; bases not matched to a gene: 10. Per the germline V gene, CDR1 is KGHSH and CDR2 is LQKENI. In DNA, the CDR3 is TGTGCCAGCTCCCGACAGGGGATAACGATCAATGAGCAGTTCTTC. Translating it yields CASSRQGITINEQFF.

The chain uses TRBV29-1 and TRBJ1-5, with 10 bases identical to TRBD1. From germline, CDR1 is SQVTM and CDR2 ANQGSEA. This CDR3 region has 14 residues. The ends lost 6 bases at V and 5 bases at J; junction bases unmatched: 7. CDR3 amino acids: CSVRDRGGDQPQHF. The DNA of the CDR3 is TGCAGCGTCAGGGACAGGGGAGGGGATCAGCCCCAGCATTTT.

The chain is built from TRBV28 and TRBJ1-1; tentative D call: TRBD1 (6 bases). Trimming removed 3 bases at V and 3 bases at J, with 8 bases between. The CDR3 runs to 13 residues. CDR1 and CDR2 (germline): MDHEN, SYDVKM. The DNA for the CDR3 is TGTGCCAGCAGTTTCTACAGGGACACTGAAGCTTTCTTT. Translation gives CASSFYRDTEAFF. The whole variable domain, remainder taken from reference TRBV28 and TRBJ1-1, is DVKVTQSSRYLVKRTGEKVFLECVQDMDHENMFWYRQDPGLGLRLIYFSYDVKMKEKGDIPEGYSVSREKKERFSLILESASTNQTSMYLCASSFYRDTEAFFGQGTRLTVV.

The chain couples TRBV29-1 to TRBJ1-1; possibly TRBD1 for D (5 bases). The CDR3 covers 13 residues. Germline CDR1 and CDR2: SQVTM and ANQGSEA. Trimming pared 6 bases from V and 0 bases from J, leaving 11 bases between. CDR3 sequence (DNA): TGCAGCGTCCGAGACAGATTGAACACTGAAGCTTTCTTT. Its translation is CSVRDRLNTEAFF.

The genes are TRBV5-1 and TRBJ2-1, with TRBD2 matching 12 bases. Trimming took 5 bases from V and 3 from J; bases not matched to a gene: 9. The CDR3 totals 17 residues. Germline-derived CDR1 and CDR2 are SGHRS and YFSETQ. The CDR3 loop reads CASRGLAGRVDYNEQFF. The CDR3, as DNA: TGCGCCAGCAGGGGACTAGCGGGTCGAGTGGACTACAATGAGCAGTTCTTC. The full variable domain, rest sourced from reference TRBV5-1 and TRBJ2-1, is KAGVTQTPRYLIKTRGQQVTLSCSPISGHRSVSWYQQTPGQGLQFLFEYFSETQRNKGNFPGRFSGRQFSNSRSEMNVSTLELGDSALYLCASRGLAGRVDYNEQFFGPGTRLTVL.

The chain employs TRBV18 and TRBJ1-3; D uncertain. V was clipped by 6 bases and J by 0 bases, with 9 bases between them. The CDR3 is 14 residues long. Per germline, CDR1 KGHSH and CDR2 LQKENI. In DNA, the CDR3 is TGTGCCAGCTCCTCCGGTCCCTCTGGAAACACCATATATTTT. Residues: CASSSGPSGNTIYF.

The chain employs TRBV21-1 and TRBJ1-1; no check of the table's D call, TRBD1, against the DNA was made. TRBV21-1 is a pseudogene locus. The CDR3 contains 13 residues. CDR3 loop: CASSQDRNTEAFF. The CDR3 nucleotides read TGTGCCAGCAGCCAGGACAGAAACACTGAAGCTTTCTTT.

This chain joins TRBV6-2 or TRBV6-3 and TRBJ2-7; 9 bases map to TRBD2. Per the germline V gene, CDR1 is MNHEY and CDR2 is SVGEGT. This CDR3 is 12 amino acids long. The trim removed 4 bases at V and 9 bases at J, leaving 4 bases unmatched. CDR3 sequence (DNA): TGTGCCAGCAGTTTGCTAGCGGGATGGCAGTACTTC. This sequence encodes CASSLLAGWQYF.

This chain joins TRBV7-2 and TRBJ2-7; D is ambiguous. Germline V CDR1 and CDR2: SGHTA, FQGNSA. The CDR3 is made up of 13 amino acids. Trimming removed 3 bases from V and 5 bases from J, with 11 bases in between. The CDR3 loop reads CASSFQRNNEQYF. The DNA of the CDR3 is TGTGCCAGCAGCTTTCAGCGAAACAACGAGCAGTACTTC.